This T cell receptor (beta chain) was recovered during a study of T cell responses to AZD1222 COVID-19 vaccine. V was trimmed by 7 bases and J by 5 bases, leaving 14 bases between them. This CDR3 has 13 residues. Produced via immunoSEQ multiplex PCR; TCRdb's table is partial and in-frame only. This sample yields approximately 130,000 clones, of which 90% are seen a single time; under 2% belongs to the top ten. The chain is built from TRBV12-3 or TRBV12-4 and TRBJ1-1; D not certain. The sequence came from an adult in good health. This specimen consisted of peripheral blood, obtained on day 0 of AZD1222 vaccination. The DNA of the CDR3 is TGTGCCAGCAACTCCCGGGGAGGGACTGAAGCTTTCTTT. Residues: CASNSRGGTEAFF.